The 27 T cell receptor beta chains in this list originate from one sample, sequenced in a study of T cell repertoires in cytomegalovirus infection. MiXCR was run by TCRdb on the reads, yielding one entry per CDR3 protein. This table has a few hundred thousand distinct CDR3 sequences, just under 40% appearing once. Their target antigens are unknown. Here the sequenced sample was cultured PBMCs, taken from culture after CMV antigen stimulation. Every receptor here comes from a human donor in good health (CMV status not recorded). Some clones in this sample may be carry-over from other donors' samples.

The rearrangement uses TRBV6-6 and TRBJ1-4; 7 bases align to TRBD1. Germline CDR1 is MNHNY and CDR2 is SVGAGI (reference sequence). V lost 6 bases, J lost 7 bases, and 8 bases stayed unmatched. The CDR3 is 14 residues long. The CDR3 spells CASSNRGKGEKLFF. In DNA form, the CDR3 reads TGTGCCAGCAGCAACAGGGGCAAGGGTGAAAAACTGTTTTTT.

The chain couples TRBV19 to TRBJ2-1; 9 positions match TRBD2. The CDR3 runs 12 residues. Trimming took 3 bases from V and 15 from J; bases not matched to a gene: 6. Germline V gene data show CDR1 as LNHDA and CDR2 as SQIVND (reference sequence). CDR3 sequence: CASSIGGLATFF. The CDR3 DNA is TGTGCCAGTAGTATTGGGGGACTAGCTACGTTCTTC.

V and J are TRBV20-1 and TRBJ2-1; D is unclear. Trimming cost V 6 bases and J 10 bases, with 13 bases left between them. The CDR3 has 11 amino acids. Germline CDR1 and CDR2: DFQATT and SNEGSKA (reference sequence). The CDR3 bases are TGCAGTGCGCCAATACAGTGGGAGCAGTTCTTC. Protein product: CSAPIQWEQFF.

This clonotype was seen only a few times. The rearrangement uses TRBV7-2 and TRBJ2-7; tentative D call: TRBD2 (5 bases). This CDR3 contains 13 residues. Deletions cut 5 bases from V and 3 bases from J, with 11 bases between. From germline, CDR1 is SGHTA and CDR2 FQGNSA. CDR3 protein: CASSTYRDYEQYF. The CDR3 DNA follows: TGTGCCAGCAGCACATACCGGGACTACGAGCAGTACTTC.

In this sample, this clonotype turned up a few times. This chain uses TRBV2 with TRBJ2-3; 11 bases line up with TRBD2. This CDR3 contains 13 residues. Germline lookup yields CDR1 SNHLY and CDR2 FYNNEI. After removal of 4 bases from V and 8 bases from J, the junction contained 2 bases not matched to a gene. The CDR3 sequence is CASSVTSGGTQYF. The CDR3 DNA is TGTGCCAGCAGTGTAACTAGCGGGGGTACGCAGTATTTT. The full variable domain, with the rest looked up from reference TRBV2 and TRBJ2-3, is EPEVTQTPSHQVTQMGQEVILRCVPISNHLYFYWYRQILGQKVEFLVSFYNNEISEKSEIFDDQFSVERPDGSNFTLKIRSTKLEDSAMYFCASSVTSGGTQYFGPGTRLTVL.

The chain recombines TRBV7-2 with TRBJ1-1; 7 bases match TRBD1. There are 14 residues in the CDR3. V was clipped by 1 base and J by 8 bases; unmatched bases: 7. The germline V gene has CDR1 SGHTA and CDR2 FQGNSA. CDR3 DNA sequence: TGTGCCAGCAGCTTAGGGGGCGAGGGACAGGAAGCTTTCTTT. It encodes CASSLGGEGQEAFF.

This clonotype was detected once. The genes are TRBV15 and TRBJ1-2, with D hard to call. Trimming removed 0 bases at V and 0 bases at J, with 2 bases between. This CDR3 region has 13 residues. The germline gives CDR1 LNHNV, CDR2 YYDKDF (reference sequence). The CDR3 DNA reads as TGTGCCACCAGCAGAGACGCTAACTATGGCTACACCTTC. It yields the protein CATSRDANYGYTF.

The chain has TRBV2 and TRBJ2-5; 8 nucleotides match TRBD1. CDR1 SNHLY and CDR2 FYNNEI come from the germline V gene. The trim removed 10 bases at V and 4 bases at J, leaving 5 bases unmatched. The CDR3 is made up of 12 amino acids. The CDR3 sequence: CAKGQGRETQYF. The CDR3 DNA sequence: TGTGCCAAAGGACAGGGCCGAGAGACCCAGTACTTC.

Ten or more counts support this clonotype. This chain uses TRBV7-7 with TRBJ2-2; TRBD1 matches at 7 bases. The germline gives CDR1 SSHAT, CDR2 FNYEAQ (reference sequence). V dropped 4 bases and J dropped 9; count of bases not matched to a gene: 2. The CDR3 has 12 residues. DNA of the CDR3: TGTGCCAGCAGCTCGACAGGGCGGGAGCTGTTTTTT. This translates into CASSSTGRELFF.

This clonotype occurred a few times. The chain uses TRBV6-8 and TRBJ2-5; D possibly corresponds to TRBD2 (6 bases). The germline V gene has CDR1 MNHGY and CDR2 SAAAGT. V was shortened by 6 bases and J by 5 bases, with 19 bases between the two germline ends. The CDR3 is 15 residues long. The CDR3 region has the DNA TGTGCCAGCAGGACGGTCTGGCGGGACGCGGAGACCCAGTACTTC. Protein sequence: CASRTVWRDAETQYF.

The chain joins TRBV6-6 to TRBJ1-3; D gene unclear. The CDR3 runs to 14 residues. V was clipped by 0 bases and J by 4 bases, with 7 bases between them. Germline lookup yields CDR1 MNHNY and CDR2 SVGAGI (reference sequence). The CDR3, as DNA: TGTGCCAGCAGTTACTCGGCAGCCGGAAACACCATATATTTT. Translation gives CASSYSAAGNTIYF.

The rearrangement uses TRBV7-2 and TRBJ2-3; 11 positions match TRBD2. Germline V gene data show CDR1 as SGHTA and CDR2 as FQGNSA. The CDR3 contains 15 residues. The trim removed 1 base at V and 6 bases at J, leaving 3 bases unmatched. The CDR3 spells CASSLGLAGQDTQYF. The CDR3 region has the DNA TGTGCCAGCAGCTTAGGACTAGCGGGACAGGATACGCAGTATTTT.

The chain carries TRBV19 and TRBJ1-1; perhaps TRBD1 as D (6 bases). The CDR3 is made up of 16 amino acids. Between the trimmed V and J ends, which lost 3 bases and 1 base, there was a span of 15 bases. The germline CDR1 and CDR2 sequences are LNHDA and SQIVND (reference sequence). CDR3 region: CASSMGGEYPNTEAFF. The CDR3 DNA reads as TGTGCCAGTAGTATGGGGGGCGAGTACCCGAACACTGAAGCTTTCTTT.

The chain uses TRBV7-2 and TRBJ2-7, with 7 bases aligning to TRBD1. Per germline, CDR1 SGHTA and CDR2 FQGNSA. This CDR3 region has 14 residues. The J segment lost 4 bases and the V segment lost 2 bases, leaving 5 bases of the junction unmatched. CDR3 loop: CASSLHRGEYEQYF. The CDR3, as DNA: TGTGCCAGCAGCTTACACAGGGGAGAGTACGAGCAGTACTTC.

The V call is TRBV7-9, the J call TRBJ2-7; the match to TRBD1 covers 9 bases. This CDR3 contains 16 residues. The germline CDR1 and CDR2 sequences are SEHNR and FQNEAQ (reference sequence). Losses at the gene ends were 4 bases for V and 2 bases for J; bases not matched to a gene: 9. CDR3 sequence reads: CASSSPPGTGTYEQYF. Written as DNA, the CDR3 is TGTGCCAGCAGCTCCCCCCCCGGGACAGGGACCTACGAGCAGTACTTC.

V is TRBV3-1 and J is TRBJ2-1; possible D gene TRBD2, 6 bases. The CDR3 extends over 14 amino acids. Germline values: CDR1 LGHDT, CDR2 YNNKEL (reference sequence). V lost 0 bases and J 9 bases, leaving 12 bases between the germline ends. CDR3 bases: TGTGCCAGCAGCCAAGATAGGGCTAGCGCTGAGCAGTTCTTC. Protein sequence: CASSQDRASAEQFF.

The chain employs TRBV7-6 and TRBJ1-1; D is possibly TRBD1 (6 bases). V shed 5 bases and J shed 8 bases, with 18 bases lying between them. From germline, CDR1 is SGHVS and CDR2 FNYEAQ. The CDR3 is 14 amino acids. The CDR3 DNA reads TGTGCCAGCAGCCCACAAACAGGGAGGGAGGAAGCTTTCTTT. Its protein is CASSPQTGREEAFF.

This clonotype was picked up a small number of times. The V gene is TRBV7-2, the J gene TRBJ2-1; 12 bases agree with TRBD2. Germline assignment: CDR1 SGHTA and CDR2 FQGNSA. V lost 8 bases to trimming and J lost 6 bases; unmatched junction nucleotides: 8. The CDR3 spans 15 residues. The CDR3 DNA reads TGTGCCAGCTCTTCTAGCGGGAGGGCTACCAATGAGCAGTTCTTC. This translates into CASSSSGRATNEQFF.

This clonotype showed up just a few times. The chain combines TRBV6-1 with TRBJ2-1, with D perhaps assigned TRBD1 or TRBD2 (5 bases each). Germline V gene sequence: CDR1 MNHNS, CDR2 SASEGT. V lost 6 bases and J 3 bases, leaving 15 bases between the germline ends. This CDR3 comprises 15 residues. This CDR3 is CASSVTKGFYNEQFF. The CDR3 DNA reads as TGTGCCAGCAGCGTGACTAAGGGGTTCTACAATGAGCAGTTCTTC.

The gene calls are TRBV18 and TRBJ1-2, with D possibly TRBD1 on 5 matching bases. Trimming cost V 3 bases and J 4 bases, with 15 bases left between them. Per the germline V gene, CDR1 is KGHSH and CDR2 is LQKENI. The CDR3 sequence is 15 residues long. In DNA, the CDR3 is TGTGCCAGCTCACCCGTATCCCAGGGTGGCTATGGCTACACCTTC. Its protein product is CASSPVSQGGYGYTF.

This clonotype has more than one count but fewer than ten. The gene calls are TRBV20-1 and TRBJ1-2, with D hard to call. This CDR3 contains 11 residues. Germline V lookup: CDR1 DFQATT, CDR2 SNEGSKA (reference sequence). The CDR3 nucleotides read TGCAGCGCCGACGGTTTCTATGGCTACACCTTC. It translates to CSADGFYGYTF.

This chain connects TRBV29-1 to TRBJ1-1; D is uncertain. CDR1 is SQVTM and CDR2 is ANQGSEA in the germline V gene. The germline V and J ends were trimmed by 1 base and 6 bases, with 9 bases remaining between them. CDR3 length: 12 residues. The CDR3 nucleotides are TGCAGCGTTGAAGGCTCCGTCTCTGAAGCTTTCTTT. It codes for CSVEGSVSEAFF.

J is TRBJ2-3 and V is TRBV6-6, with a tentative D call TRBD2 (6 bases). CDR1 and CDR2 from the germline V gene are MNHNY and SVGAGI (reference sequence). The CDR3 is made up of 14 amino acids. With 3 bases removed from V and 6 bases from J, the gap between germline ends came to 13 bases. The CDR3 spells CASSYTAGRDTQYF. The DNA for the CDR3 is TGTGCCAGCAGTTATACGGCAGGGAGGGATACGCAGTATTTT.

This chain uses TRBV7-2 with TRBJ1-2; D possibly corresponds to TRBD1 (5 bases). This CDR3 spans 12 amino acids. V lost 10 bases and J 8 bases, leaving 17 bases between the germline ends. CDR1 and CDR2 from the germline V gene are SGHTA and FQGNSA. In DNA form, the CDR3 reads TGTGCCACCGGGGGGAGGGAGGGCGGCTACACCTTC. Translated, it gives CATGGREGGYTF.

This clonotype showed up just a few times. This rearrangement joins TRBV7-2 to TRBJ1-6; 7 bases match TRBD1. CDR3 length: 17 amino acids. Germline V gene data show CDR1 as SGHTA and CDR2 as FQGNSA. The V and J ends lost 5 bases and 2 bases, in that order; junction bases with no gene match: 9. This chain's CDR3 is CASSPWGQSAYNSPLHF. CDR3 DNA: TGTGCCAGCAGCCCATGGGGACAGTCCGCCTATAATTCACCCCTCCACTTT.

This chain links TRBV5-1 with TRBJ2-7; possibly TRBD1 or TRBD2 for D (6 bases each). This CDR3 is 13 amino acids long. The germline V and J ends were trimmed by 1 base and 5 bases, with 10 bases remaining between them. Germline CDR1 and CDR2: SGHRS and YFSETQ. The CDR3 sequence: CASSLWGADEQYF. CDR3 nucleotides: TGCGCCAGCAGCTTGTGGGGGGCTGACGAGCAGTACTTC.

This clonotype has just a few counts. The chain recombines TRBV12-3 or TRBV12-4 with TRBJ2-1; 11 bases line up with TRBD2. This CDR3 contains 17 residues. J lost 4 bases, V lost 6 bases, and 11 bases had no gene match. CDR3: CASSTRLAGGPYNEQFF. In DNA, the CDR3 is TGTGCCAGCAGCACCCGATTAGCGGGAGGGCCATACAATGAGCAGTTCTTC.